This T cell receptor beta chain was captured in a study of response to subunit inactivated influenza vaccine. Study outcomes and limitations: Authors suggested each seasonal flu vaccination may recruit only limited numbers of new T cells.

One entry per CDR3 protein, called by TCRdb with MiXCR from the RT-PCR reads. The table has hundreds of thousands of distinct CDR3 sequences, roughly 27% seen once; the top ten hold about 1.9%. The table lists this clonotype with a few counts. Its antigen is still unknown. CDR1 MDHEN and CDR2 SYDVKM come from the germline V gene. Losses at the gene ends were 5 bases for V and 3 bases for J; bases not matched to a gene: 4. The length of the CDR3 is 14 residues. The V and J genes are TRBV28 and TRBJ1-5, with 7 bases that match TRBD1. This clonotype was sampled from a man aged 45-65 years who received an inactivated influenza vaccine. This material consisted of CD4+ T cells sorted from PBMCs, taken 5 days after vaccination. CDR3 protein: CASSLGQPNQPQHF. The CDR3 nucleotides are TGTGCCAGCAGTCTGGGACAGCCCAATCAGCCCCAGCATTTT.